This T cell receptor (beta chain) was obtained from a study of cytomegalovirus exposure and HLA in healthy donors. Using immunoSEQ multiplex PCR, the repertoire was profiled, and TCRdb retains in-frame clones only, with some absent. Of 110,000 or so clones in the sample, 70% to 90% were seen once. Only one count was recorded for this clone. The antigen remains unidentified. The CDR3 has 16 residues. Losses at the gene ends were 4 bases for V and 3 bases for J; bases not matched to a gene: 10. Germline V CDR1 and CDR2: SGHTS, YDEGEE. Points from the study as a whole: The authors listed 150 to 200 TCR beta chains as cytomegalovirus-associated. Reports indicated that the classifier achieved high specificity and sensitivity in diagnosing cytomegalovirus status.

The receptor was isolated from a woman aged 18-30 years in good health and CMV-seropositive. V is TRBV5-8 and J is TRBJ2-1; 7 bases fit TRBD2. The sequencing input was PBMCs. CDR3 sequence reads: CASSPPSGGFYNEQFF. As DNA, the CDR3 is TGTGCCAGCAGCCCCCCCTCGGGAGGATTCTACAATGAGCAGTTCTTC.